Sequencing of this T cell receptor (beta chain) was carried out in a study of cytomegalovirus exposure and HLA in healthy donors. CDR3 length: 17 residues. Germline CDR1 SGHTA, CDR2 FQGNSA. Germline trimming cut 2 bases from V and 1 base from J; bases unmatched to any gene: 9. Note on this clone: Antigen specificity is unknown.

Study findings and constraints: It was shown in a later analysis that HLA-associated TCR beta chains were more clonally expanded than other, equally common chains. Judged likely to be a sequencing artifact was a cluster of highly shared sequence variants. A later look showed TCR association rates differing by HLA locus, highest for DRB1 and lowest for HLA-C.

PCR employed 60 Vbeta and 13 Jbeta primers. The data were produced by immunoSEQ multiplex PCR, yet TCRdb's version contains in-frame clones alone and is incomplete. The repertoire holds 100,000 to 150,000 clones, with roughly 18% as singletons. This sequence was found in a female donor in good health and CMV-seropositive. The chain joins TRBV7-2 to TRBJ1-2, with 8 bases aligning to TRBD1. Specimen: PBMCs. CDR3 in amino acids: CASSLHLRTGYNYGYTF. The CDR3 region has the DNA TGTGCCAGCAGCTTACATCTCCGGACAGGGTATAACTATGGCTACACCTTC.